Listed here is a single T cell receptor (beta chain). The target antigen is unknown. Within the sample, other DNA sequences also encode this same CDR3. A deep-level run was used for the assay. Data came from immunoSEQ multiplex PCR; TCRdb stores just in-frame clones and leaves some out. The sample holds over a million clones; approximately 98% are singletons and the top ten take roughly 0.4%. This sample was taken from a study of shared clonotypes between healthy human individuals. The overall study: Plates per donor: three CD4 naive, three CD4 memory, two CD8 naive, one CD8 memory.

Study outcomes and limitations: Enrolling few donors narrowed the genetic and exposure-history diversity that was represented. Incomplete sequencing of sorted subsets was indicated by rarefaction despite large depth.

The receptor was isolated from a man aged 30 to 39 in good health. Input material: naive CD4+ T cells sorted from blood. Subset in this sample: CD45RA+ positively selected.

The CDR3 region is CASSVGGREQFF. The CDR3 DNA reads as TGTGCCAGCAGCGTAGGAGGGAGGGAGCAGTTCTTC. This chain uses TRBV9 with TRBJ2-1; tentative D call: TRBD2 (6 bases). V was shortened by 0 bases and J by 10 bases, with 8 bases between the two germline ends. CDR3 length equals 12 residues. Germline V gives CDR1 SGDLS, CDR2 YYNGEE.